The sequence of this TCR beta chain was determined in a study of vaccination and CD4 T cells after COVID-19. Study background: Nasal swab PCR detected SARS-CoV-2 in convalescent patients, who comprised 9 or 10 mild cases and one severe case. Study-wide results and limits: Convalescent patients displayed spike mono-reactivity in 304 of 307 vaccine-specific clones. The appearance of a median about 90% of reactive clones in convalescent patients occurred only post-vaccination.

Specified treatment: roughly 10-day PBMC culture with coronavirus spike peptide pools or control peptides (ViraFEST assay). Following expansion of antigen-specific T cells with peptide pools, ViraFEST then sequenced TCRs. This clonotype was observed a handful of times. The antigen remains undetermined. The V gene lost 3 bases and the J gene lost 1 base, with 6 bases spanning the gap. The CDR3 contains 13 residues. CDR1 MNHEY and CDR2 SMNVEV come from the germline V gene (reference sequence). Cultured CD4+ T-cell DNA underwent Oncomine TCR Beta short-read sequencing. One entry per CDR3 protein, called by TCRdb with MiXCR from the PCR reads. The table includes under 15,000 distinct CDR3 sequences, approximately 53% detected once.

This receptor was taken from a human donor who had recovered from COVID-19. Sequenced input: CD4+ T cells from blood, cultured in vitro. The chain links TRBV27 to TRBJ1-1; possibly TRBD1 for D (5 bases). CDR3 sequence reads: CASSFGGNTEAFF. CDR3 DNA: TGTGCCAGCAGTTTTGGGGGGAACACTGAAGCTTTCTTT.